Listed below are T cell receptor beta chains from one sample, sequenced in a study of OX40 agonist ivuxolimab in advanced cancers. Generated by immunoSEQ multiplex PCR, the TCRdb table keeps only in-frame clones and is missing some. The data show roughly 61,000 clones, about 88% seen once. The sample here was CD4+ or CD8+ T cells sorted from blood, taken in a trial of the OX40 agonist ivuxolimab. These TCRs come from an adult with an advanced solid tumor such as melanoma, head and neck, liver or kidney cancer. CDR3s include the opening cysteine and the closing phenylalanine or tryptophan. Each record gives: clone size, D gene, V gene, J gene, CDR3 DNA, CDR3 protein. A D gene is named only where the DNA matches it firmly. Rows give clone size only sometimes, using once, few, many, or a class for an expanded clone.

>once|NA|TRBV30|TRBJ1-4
TGTGCCTGGAGTCCCGGGACCTGGGAACTGTTTTTT
CAWSPGTWELFF
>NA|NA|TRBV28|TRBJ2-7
TGTGCCAGCAGTTTAACTGTTTCTCGGGGCAGGCGGAACGAGCAGTACTTC
CASSLTVSRGRRNEQYF
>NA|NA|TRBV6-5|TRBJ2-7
TGTGCCAGCAGTTACTCGAGGGACTCCTTGGAGCAGTACTTC
CASSYSRDSLEQYF
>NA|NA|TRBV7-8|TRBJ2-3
TGTGCCAGCAGCTTAGCGCGGGGTCTGGCCCCTACAGATACGCAGTATTTT
CASSLARGLAPTDTQYF
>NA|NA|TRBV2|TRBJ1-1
TGTGCCAGCAGTGAACTGGGGGGGAGGACTGAAGCTTTCTTT
CASSELGGRTEAFF
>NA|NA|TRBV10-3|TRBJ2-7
TGTGCCATCAGTGGGGCCGCCTACGAGCAGTACTTC
CAISGAAYEQYF
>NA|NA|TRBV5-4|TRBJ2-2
TGTGCCAGCAGCCGTCTGGGACGAACCGGGGAGCTGTTTTTT
CASSRLGRTGELFF
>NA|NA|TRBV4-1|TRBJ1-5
TGCGCCAGCAGCCCCCTTGGGGCCAATCAGCCCCAGCATTTT
CASSPLGANQPQHF
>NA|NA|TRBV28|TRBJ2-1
TGTGCCAGCAGTTACGGGAGAGGTGCACGGACATACAATGAGCAGTTCTTC
CASSYGRGARTYNEQFF
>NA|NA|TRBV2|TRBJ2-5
TGTGCCAGCACGGCTAGCGAGGGGGAGACCCAGTACTTC
CASTASEGETQYF
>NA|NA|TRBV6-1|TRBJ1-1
TGTGCCAGCGGGGAATTAGGTGGGAACACTGAAGCTTTCTTT
CASGELGGNTEAFF
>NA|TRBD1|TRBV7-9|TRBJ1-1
TGTGCCAGCAGCAAACCGGGACAGATTAACACTGAAGCTTTCTTT
CASSKPGQINTEAFF
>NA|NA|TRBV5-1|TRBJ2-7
TGCGCCAGCAGCCCCATGGGGTCAGGGGAAGCCTACGAGCAGTACTTC
CASSPMGSGEAYEQYF
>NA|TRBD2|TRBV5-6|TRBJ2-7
TGTGCCAGCAGCTTCGGACTAGCGGGCCTCTACGAGCAGTACTTC
CASSFGLAGLYEQYF
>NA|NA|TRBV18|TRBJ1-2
TGTGCCAGCTCACCACCAAGTAGTCCTAACTATGGCTACACCTTC
CASSPPSSPNYGYTF
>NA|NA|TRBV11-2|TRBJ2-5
TGTGCCAGCAGCTTAGTACGACTTAGTGTGGGGGAGACCCAGTACTTC
CASSLVRLSVGETQYF
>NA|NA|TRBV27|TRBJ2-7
TGTGCCAGCAGTCCCCTAGGGGGGACTCGGGAGCAGTACTTC
CASSPLGGTREQYF
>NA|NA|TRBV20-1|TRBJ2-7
TGCAGTGCTAGATACCTCGGGGAGCAGTACTTC
CSARYLGEQYF
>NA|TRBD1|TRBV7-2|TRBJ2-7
TGTGCCAGCAGCTCCCTCGGGACAGGGGTTGGGGAGCAGTACTTC
CASSSLGTGVGEQYF
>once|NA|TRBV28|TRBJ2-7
TGTGCCAGCAGTGTGGCTAGCGTCCCGAATAGGGTCGAGCAGTACTTC
CASSVASVPNRVEQYF
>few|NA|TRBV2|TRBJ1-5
TGTGCCAGCAGGAGGGACCGGATGGCCAATCAGCCCCAGCATTTT
CASRRDRMANQPQHF
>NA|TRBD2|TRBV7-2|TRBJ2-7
TGTGCCAGCAGCCTCGGACTAGCGGGAAAGGTTGACTACGAGCAGTACTTC
CASSLGLAGKVDYEQYF
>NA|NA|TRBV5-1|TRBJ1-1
TGCGCCAGCAGCTTGGGCGGGGAAGAAAGGGCTTTCTTT
CASSLGGEERAFF
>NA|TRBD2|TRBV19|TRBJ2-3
TGTGCCAGTAGCCGGGGTTGGTGGCGGGAGGTCACAGATACGCAGTATTTT
CASSRGWWREVTDTQYF
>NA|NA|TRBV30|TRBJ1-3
TGTGCCTGGAACCGCGGCCGGGCCTCTGGAAACACCATATATTTT
CAWNRGRASGNTIYF
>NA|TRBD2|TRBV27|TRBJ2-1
TGTGCCAGCAGGAAGGCAGGGAGAGGACTAGCGCTCTACAATGAGCAGTTCTTC
CASRKAGRGLALYNEQFF
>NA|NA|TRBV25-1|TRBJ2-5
TGTGCCAGCAGTGAATACTATCCCGGGACCCCGGGACGGGAGACCCAGTACTTC
CASSEYYPGTPGRETQYF
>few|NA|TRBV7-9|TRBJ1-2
TGTGCCAGCAGCTCCGGGACGAACTATGGCTACACCTTC
CASSSGTNYGYTF
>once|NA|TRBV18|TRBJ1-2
TGTGCCAGCTCACCAAGGCCGGAGGAACGTTATGGCTACACCTTC
CASSPRPEERYGYTF
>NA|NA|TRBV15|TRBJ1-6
TGTGCCACCAGCAGAGGGGGAAACTCCTATAATTCACCCCTCCACTTT
CATSRGGNSYNSPLHF
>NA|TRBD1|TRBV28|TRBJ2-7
TGTGCCAGCAGTCGGACAGGGGGCAGCTACGAGCAGTACTTC
CASSRTGGSYEQYF
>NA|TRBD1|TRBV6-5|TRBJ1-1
TGTGCCAGCAGTAGACCGACAGGGGCCAACACTGAAGCTTTCTTT
CASSRPTGANTEAFF
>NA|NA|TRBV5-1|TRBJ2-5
TGCGCCAGCAGCTTGAGGGGCCAAGAGACCCAGTACTTC
CASSLRGQETQYF
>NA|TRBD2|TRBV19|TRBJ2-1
TGTGCCAGTAGTATAGATCAGGGCGGGGGGGCCGCCTACAATGAGCAGTTCTTC
CASSIDQGGGAAYNEQFF
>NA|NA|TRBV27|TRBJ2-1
TGTGCCAGCAGCCCCGTAGAGTTTGGGGAGCAGTTCTTC
CASSPVEFGEQFF
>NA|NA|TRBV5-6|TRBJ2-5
TGTGCCAGCAGCTTTACGAGGGAAGAGACCCAGTACTTC
CASSFTREETQYF
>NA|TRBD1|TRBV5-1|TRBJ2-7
TGCGCCAGCTCAGTTCTTGGACAGGGGAGCTACGAGCAGTACTTC
CASSVLGQGSYEQYF
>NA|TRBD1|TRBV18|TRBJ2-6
TGTGCCAGCTCACTTACGGGACAGGGAGTCTCTGGGGCCAACGTCCTGACTTTC
CASSLTGQGVSGANVLTF
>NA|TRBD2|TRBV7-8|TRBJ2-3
TGTGCCAGCAGCACCTCCGGGACTAGGGTCACAGATACGCAGTATTTT
CASSTSGTRVTDTQYF
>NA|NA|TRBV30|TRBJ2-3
TGTGCCTGGAGTGCCTTTAGGTCGACGCAGTATTTT
CAWSAFRSTQYF
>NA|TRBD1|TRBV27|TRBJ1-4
TGTGCCAGCAGTTTAAGGACAGGGGGCTCTAATGAAAAACTGTTTTTT
CASSLRTGGSNEKLFF
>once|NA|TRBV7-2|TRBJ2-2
TGTGCCAGCACCATTTTCTCTAACACCGGGGAGCTGTTTTTT
CASTIFSNTGELFF
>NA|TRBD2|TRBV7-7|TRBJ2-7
TGTGCCAGCAGCTCGGGACTAGCGGTGACCTACGAGCAGTACTTC
CASSSGLAVTYEQYF
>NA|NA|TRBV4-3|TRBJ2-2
TGCGCCAGCAGCCAAGATAACAGGGTCGAGACCGGGGAGCTGTTTTTT
CASSQDNRVETGELFF
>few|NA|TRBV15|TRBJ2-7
TGTGCCACCAGCAGATCTTTGGGCAGAGCAATAAACGACGAGCAGTACTTC
CATSRSLGRAINDEQYF
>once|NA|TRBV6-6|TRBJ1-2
TGTGCCAGCAGTTATGCGTCCGGGTCCTATGGCTACACCTTC
CASSYASGSYGYTF
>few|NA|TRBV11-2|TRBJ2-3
TGTGCCAGCAGCTTAGAGAGTATAGTCTATACAGATACGCAGTATTTT
CASSLESIVYTDTQYF
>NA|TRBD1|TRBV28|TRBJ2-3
TGTGCCAGCAGTAGCCGGGACAGGGGGCCCAGCACAGATACGCAGTATTTT
CASSSRDRGPSTDTQYF
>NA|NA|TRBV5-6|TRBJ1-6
TGTGCCAGCAGCCCATACGATGGTTCACCCCTCCACTTT
CASSPYDGSPLHF
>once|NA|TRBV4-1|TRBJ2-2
TGCGCCAGCAGCCAAAGGGAGAACACCGGGGAGCTGTTTTTT
CASSQRENTGELFF